This T cell receptor beta chain is from a study of T cell responses to AZD1222 COVID-19 vaccine. About the research overall: Second doses that came at about 4 or about 12 weeks were put together. General study points: The reported proportion of spike-specific TCRs targeting unmutated variant regions was nearly half. A mostly white British donor set with more females was recruited, and clonal diversity was possibly underestimated.

Germline V gives CDR1 SGHDN, CDR2 FVKESK. Losses at the gene ends were 0 bases for V and 4 bases for J; bases not matched to a gene: 6. This CDR3 has 16 residues. About this clone itself: What it binds is unknown.

The assay was immunoSEQ multiplex PCR, and TCRdb's table has in-frame clones only and misses some. Of more than 250,000 clones listed, 85% to 95% were seen once; the top ten hold about 0.5%. The chain is built from TRBV14 and TRBJ2-1; TRBD1 matches at 7 bases. The clonotype comes from an adult in good health. Sequences were derived from peripheral blood, sampled on day 0 of AZD1222 vaccination. The CDR3 DNA sequence: TGTGCCAGCAGCCAAGATAGGGGGCAATTGTACAATGAGCAGTTCTTC. It yields the protein CASSQDRGQLYNEQFF.